This T cell receptor beta chain was sequenced for a study of persistence of HIV-infected CD4 T cells. Findings and limits, study-wide: Compared with CD3/CD28-stimulated cells, CMV- and Gag-responding cells showed lower TCRbeta richness. TCR oligoclonality correlated with proviral oligoclonality in the same sorted populations.

Germline CDR1 is SGHDT and CDR2 is YYEEEE. The CDR3 spans 15 residues. Between the trimmed V and J ends, which lost 2 bases and 1 base, there was a span of 9 bases. As for this clone: The target antigen is unknown.

The immunoSEQ assay was version 4, run in survey mode. Assay: immunoSEQ multiplex PCR; the TCRdb copy retains only in-frame clones and omits some. Seen here are roughly 43,000 clones, about 90% observed once, and the top ten hold just over 1%. Anti-CD3/anti-CD28 beads served as a nonspecific positive control stimulus. CD4+ T cells upregulating both CD40 ligand and CD69 were sorted as responding cells. The receptor was isolated from an adult man with HIV who was CMV-seropositive. Source: CD4+ T cells sorted from PBMCs after roughly 19-hour stimulation, taken from a patient who received antiretroviral therapy. The V gene is TRBV5-6, the J gene TRBJ2-2; TRBD1 might be the D (5 bases). The CDR3 loop is CASSFYDRNTGELFF. The CDR3 nucleotides are TGTGCCAGCAGCTTTTATGACAGGAACACCGGGGAGCTGTTTTTT.